These 10 T cell receptor beta chains were sequenced from one sample in a study of blood T cell repertoires in COVID-19. The assay was immunoSEQ multiplex PCR, and TCRdb's table has in-frame clones only and misses some. The sample yields 130,000 to 150,000 clones, approximately 88% seen once. Sequenced input: peripheral blood. The receptor source for this set is a woman aged 45-60 years with acute or convalescent COVID-19.

V usage is TRBV6-1 and J usage is TRBJ2-1; the D is unclear. The germline CDR1 and CDR2 sequences are MNHNS and SASEGT. The CDR3 sequence is 12 residues long. Deletions cut 2 bases from V and 8 bases from J, with 7 bases between. The CDR3 here is CASSEFIHEQFF. The CDR3, as DNA: TGTGCCAGCAGTGAATTTATCCATGAGCAGTTCTTC.

This chain links TRBV7-8 with TRBJ2-7, with 7 bases that match TRBD2. The CDR3 runs 14 residues. From germline, CDR1 is SGHVS and CDR2 FQNEAQ. With 4 bases clipped from V and 1 base from J, the junction kept 4 bases outside the gene matches. The CDR3 coding sequence is TGTGCCAGCAGCTCCAGCGGGGTATCCTACGAGCAGTACTTC. Protein sequence: CASSSSGVSYEQYF. The full variable domain, completed using reference TRBV7-8 and TRBJ2-7, is GAGVSQSPRYKVAKRGQDVALRCDPISGHVSLFWYQQALGQGPEFLTYFQNEAQLDKSGLPSDRFFAERPEGSVSTLKIQRTQQEDSAVYLCASSSSGVSYEQYFGPGTRLTVT.

The chain carries TRBV6-1 and TRBJ2-5; TRBD2 aligns across 8 bases. The germline gives CDR1 MNHNS, CDR2 SASEGT. V lost 1 base, J lost 1 base, and 5 bases stayed unmatched. The CDR3 sequence is 16 residues long. DNA of the CDR3: TGTGCCAGCAGTGAAGTCGATAGCGGGGCCCAAGAGACCCAGTACTTC. Translated, it gives CASSEVDSGAQETQYF.

The V call is TRBV5-3, the J call TRBJ1-1; D might be TRBD1 (5 bases). TRBV5-3 is filed as an ORF, its function uncertain. This CDR3 is built from 15 residues. Trimming took off 4 bases at V and 1 base at J, with 14 bases between the two ends. In nucleotides, the CDR3 is TGTGCCAGAAGCGGGGCCGACCAGAAGAACACTGAAGCTTTCTTT. Encoded protein: CARSGADQKNTEAFF.

V is TRBV27 and J is TRBJ2-2, with 7 bases lining up with TRBD1. Germline V CDR1 and CDR2: MNHEY, SMNVEV (reference sequence). The V and J ends lost 3 bases and 4 bases, in that order; junction bases with no gene match: 5. This CDR3 contains 15 residues. The DNA for the CDR3 is TGTGCCAGCAGTTTTCAGGCAGGGGGCACCGGGGAGCTGTTTTTT. Protein sequence: CASSFQAGGTGELFF.

This clone has more than one count but fewer than ten. The rearrangement uses TRBV7-2 and TRBJ1-5; D is unclear. Trimming pared 1 base from V and 4 bases from J, leaving 11 bases between. The germline gives CDR1 SGHTA, CDR2 FQGNSA. This CDR3 spans 15 amino acids. Written as DNA, the CDR3 is TGTGCCAGCAGCTTAGTAGTAAACAGTAATCAGCCCCAGCATTTT. Amino acid sequence: CASSLVVNSNQPQHF. Together with reference TRBV7-2 and TRBJ1-5, the CDR3 gives the full variable domain: GAGVSQSPSNKVTEKGKDVELRCDPISGHTALYWYRQSLGQGLEFLIYFQGNSAPDKSGLPSDRFSAERTGGSVSTLTIQRTQQEDSAVYLCASSLVVNSNQPQHFGDGTRLSIL.

This clone came up once. CDR3 nucleotides: TGTGCCAGCAGCTTATCCGGACTAGCGGGAGGGATCAATGAGCAGTTCTTC. Encoded protein: CASSLSGLAGGINEQFF. The chain recombines TRBV7-3 with TRBJ2-1, with TRBD2 identical over 15 bases. CDR3 length equals 17 residues. The germline V gene has CDR1 SGHTA and CDR2 FQGTGA. The ends lost 2 bases at V and 6 bases at J; junction bases unmatched: 5.

The chain uses TRBV3-1 (or the pseudogene TRBV3-2) and TRBJ2-7; a possible D gene is TRBD1 (6 bases). This CDR3 has 14 amino acids. Between the trimmed V and J ends, which lost 4 bases and 0 bases, there was a span of 10 bases. The germline CDR1 and CDR2 sequences are LGHDT and YNNKEL (reference sequence). CDR3 in DNA: TGTGCCAGCAGCCGGGACACCTACTCCTACGAGCAGTACTTC. Protein sequence: CASSRDTYSYEQYF.

The J gene is TRBJ1-4, the V gene TRBV19; 8 nucleotides align to TRBD1. CDR1 and CDR2 from the germline V gene are LNHDA and SQIVND (reference sequence). The V and J ends lost 5 bases and 4 bases, in that order; junction bases with no gene match: 9. The CDR3 runs 16 residues. The CDR3 is CASSRGAGQVNEKLFF. In DNA form, the CDR3 reads TGTGCCAGTAGTCGCGGTGCGGGACAGGTTAATGAAAAACTGTTTTTT.

The chain uses TRBV18 and TRBJ1-2; D may be TRBD1 (5 bases). This CDR3 comprises 14 residues. Germline lookup yields CDR1 KGHSH and CDR2 LQKENI. V shed 0 bases and J shed 3 bases, with 8 bases lying between them. CDR3 residues: CASSPPSGYYGYTF. CDR3 DNA sequence: TGTGCCAGCTCACCACCTTCAGGGTACTATGGCTACACCTTC.